The 25 T cell receptor beta chains in this list originate from one sample, sequenced in a study of OX40 agonist ivuxolimab in advanced cancers. The data were produced by immunoSEQ multiplex PCR, yet TCRdb's version contains in-frame clones alone and is incomplete. Of approximately 74,000 clones listed, about nine tenths are singletons. The sample in question was CD4+ or CD8+ T cells sorted from blood, obtained in a trial of the OX40 agonist ivuxolimab. The receptors here all came from an adult with an advanced solid tumor such as melanoma, head and neck, liver or kidney cancer.

This sequence joins TRBV7-3 and TRBJ2-3, with TRBD2 identical over 11 bases. The CDR3 is 20 residues long. Unmatched junction bases numbered 19, after V lost 4 bases and J lost 4 bases. Germline lookup yields CDR1 SGHTA and CDR2 FQGTGA. The CDR3 region has the DNA TGTGCCAGCAGCTCGGACTATGGGACTAGCGGCCAACTAAGGCCAGATACGCAGTATTTT. It codes for CASSSDYGTSGQLRPDTQYF. Together with reference TRBV7-3 and TRBJ2-3, the CDR3 gives the full variable domain: GAGVSQTPSNKVTEKGKYVELRCDPISGHTALYWYRQSLGQGPEFLIYFQGTGAADDSGLPNDRFFAVRPEGSVSTLKIQRTERGDSAVYLCASSSDYGTSGQLRPDTQYFGPGTRLTVL.

This chain uses TRBV18 with TRBJ2-7; the D gene is possibly TRBD2 (5 bases). V gave up 0 bases and J gave up 2 bases, with 11 bases separating them. The CDR3 totals 15 residues. The germline gives CDR1 KGHSH, CDR2 LQKENI. This CDR3 reads CASSPPVGKAYEQYF. Here the CDR3 DNA reads TGTGCCAGCTCACCACCGGTCGGGAAGGCCTACGAGCAGTACTTC.

The chain is built from TRBV28 and TRBJ1-6; TRBD1 agrees at 7 bases. The J segment lost 9 bases and the V segment lost 5 bases, leaving 13 bases of the junction unmatched. CDR1 MDHEN and CDR2 SYDVKM come from the germline V gene. The CDR3 is 16 amino acids. The CDR3 sequence: CASSIRTGQGSSPLHF. CDR3 bases: TGTGCCAGCAGTATAAGGACAGGCCAGGGTAGTTCACCCCTCCACTTT.

The chain has TRBV4-1 and TRBJ2-1, with TRBD1 identical over 9 bases. Trimming cost V 8 bases and J 5 bases; bases outside gene matches: 10. Germline-derived CDR1 and CDR2 are MGHRA and YSYEKL. The CDR3 totals 15 residues. Here the CDR3 DNA reads TGCGCCAGCTCCCCCTGGACAGGGGTCAACAATGAGCAGTTCTTC. It encodes CASSPWTGVNNEQFF.

The V gene is TRBV6-5, the J gene TRBJ1-4; D is ambiguous. This CDR3 has 14 amino acids. Germline CDR1 is MNHEY and CDR2 is SVGAGI. V was clipped by 5 bases and J by 3 bases, with 10 bases between them. The CDR3 loop is CASSTSGANEKLFF. The CDR3 nucleotides are TGTGCCAGCAGTACCAGCGGGGCTAATGAAAAACTGTTTTTT.

Only one count was recorded for this clone. The rearrangement uses TRBV10-3 and TRBJ1-5, with D uncertain. The CDR3 consists of 13 residues. V was pared by 3 bases and J by 4 bases, with 7 bases between. CDR1 is ENHRY and CDR2 is SYGVKD in the germline V gene. CDR3 in amino acids: CAISEGKNQPQHF. CDR3 in DNA: TGTGCCATCAGTGAAGGCAAGAATCAGCCCCAGCATTTT.

V is TRBV5-1 and J is TRBJ2-7, with unresolved D. This CDR3 is 11 amino acids long. V shed 2 bases and J shed 5 bases, with 5 bases lying between them. Germline V CDR1 and CDR2: SGHRS, YFSETQ. The CDR3 loop reads CASSFSDEQYF. CDR3 bases: TGCGCCAGCAGCTTCTCAGACGAGCAGTACTTC.

The chain links TRBV7-8 to TRBJ2-7; 12 bases match TRBD2. The CDR3 runs 15 residues. The germline CDR1 and CDR2 sequences are SGHVS and FQNEAQ. Losses at the gene ends were 2 bases for V and 5 bases for J; bases not matched to a gene: 4. Written as DNA, the CDR3 is TGTGCCAGCAGCTTACTAGCGGGAGGGCCCCACGAGCAGTACTTC. Its protein is CASSLLAGGPHEQYF.

The chain uses TRBV4-1 and TRBJ1-1, with D unresolved. Trimming cost V 6 bases and J 3 bases, with 14 bases left between them. Germline CDR1 reads MGHRA; CDR2 reads YSYEKL. The CDR3 consists of 14 residues. The CDR3 sequence: CASRGILRDTEAFF. The CDR3 DNA follows: TGCGCCAGCAGGGGGATTTTGCGGGACACTGAAGCTTTCTTT.

The chain recombines TRBV27 with TRBJ1-5; D may be TRBD1 (6 bases). CDR3 length equals 16 residues. Germline V gene sequence: CDR1 MNHEY, CDR2 SMNVEV (reference sequence). The V and J ends lost 4 bases and 0 bases respectively, with 13 bases between them. CDR3 sequence (DNA): TGTGCCAGCAGTTCAATAACAGGGACTAGCAATCAGCCCCAGCATTTT. Translation gives CASSSITGTSNQPQHF.

CDR3 DNA: TGCAGCGGGGGACAGGGGGACTACGAGCAGTACTTC. Translated: CSGGQGDYEQYF. This sequence joins TRBV29-1 and TRBJ2-7, with 11 bases fitting TRBD1. Trimming cost V 7 bases and J 3 bases; bases outside gene matches: 2. The germline gives CDR1 SQVTM, CDR2 ANQGSEA. The CDR3 contains 12 residues.

This chain connects TRBV7-3 to TRBJ2-1; 10 bases are shared with TRBD2. V lost 5 bases and J lost 7; bases outside the gene matches: 8. Germline V CDR1 and CDR2: SGHTA, FQGTGA. There are 15 residues in the CDR3. CDR3 coding DNA: TGTGCCAGCAGCCGTAGGACTAGCGGATTGAATGAGCAGTTCTTC. Translation: CASSRRTSGLNEQFF.

The CDR3 bases are TGTGCCAGCAGTTCCCGAGGGGGGGGTGAGACCCAGTACTTC. As protein: CASSSRGGGETQYF. The genes are TRBV27 and TRBJ2-5, with TRBD2 as a possible D gene (7 bases). Trimming removed 4 bases at V and 5 bases at J, with 14 bases between. The CDR3 is 14 residues long. Per germline, CDR1 MNHEY and CDR2 SMNVEV (reference sequence).

This chain connects TRBV7-3 to TRBJ2-1; TRBD2 matches 10 bases. This CDR3 has 16 residues. Germline loops: CDR1 SGHTA, CDR2 FQGTGA. Germline trimming cut 3 bases from V and 1 base from J; bases unmatched to any gene: 3. Written as DNA, the CDR3 is TGTGCCAGCAGCTTCGGACTAGCGGTTTCCTACAATGAGCAGTTCTTC. Its protein product is CASSFGLAVSYNEQFF.

The V call is TRBV10-3, the J call TRBJ2-3; the D is unclear. V was pared by 11 bases and J by 1 base, with 13 bases between. This CDR3 spans 13 amino acids. The germline V gene encodes CDR1 ENHRY and CDR2 SYGVKD. In DNA form, the CDR3 reads TGTGCCTCCTGCGCAGGACGCACAGATACGCAGTATTTT. Translating gives CASCAGRTDTQYF.

The J gene is TRBJ1-2, the V gene TRBV7-9; 8 bases are shared with TRBD1. V was clipped by 1 base and J by 6 bases; unmatched bases: 7. CDR3 size: 15 residues. CDR1 is SEHNR, CDR2 FQNEAQ, per germline (reference sequence). CDR3 in DNA: TGTGCCAGCAGCTTAGTCCAGGGGGCGGAAAATGGCTACACCTTC. Encoded protein: CASSLVQGAENGYTF.

V and J are TRBV21-1 and TRBJ2-1; the D call in the table, TRBD2, was not verified against the DNA. TRBV21-1 is marked as a pseudogene. The CDR3 runs 14 residues. CDR3 region: CASTSVLLYNEQFF. CDR3 nucleotide sequence: TGTGCCAGCACGTCCGTCCTCCTTTACAATGAGCAGTTCTTC.

This rearrangement joins TRBV27 to TRBJ2-7; no reliable D call. Germline CDR1 MNHEY, CDR2 SMNVEV (reference sequence). V gave up 4 bases and J gave up 4 bases, with 14 bases separating them. CDR3 length: 14 residues. CDR3 residues: CASSSSSGRYEQYF. CDR3 DNA: TGTGCCAGCAGTTCTTCCTCGGGTCGTTACGAGCAGTACTTC.

The CDR3 is CASSPRQGAQDTQYF. The CDR3, as DNA: TGTGCCAGCAGCCCCAGACAGGGGGCCCAAGATACGCAGTATTTT. This sequence joins TRBV11-1 and TRBJ2-3; TRBD1 matches at 10 bases. The CDR3 extends over 15 amino acids. Germline lookup yields CDR1 SGHAT and CDR2 FQDESV (reference sequence). Trimming removed 5 bases from V and 5 bases from J; junction bases left unmatched: 7. Together with reference TRBV11-1 and TRBJ2-3, the CDR3 gives the full variable domain: EAEVAQSPRYKITEKSQAVAFWCDPISGHATLYWYRQILGQGPELLVQFQDESVVDDSQLPKDRFSAERLKGVDSTLKIQPAELGDSAMYLCASSPRQGAQDTQYFGPGTRLTVL.

This rearrangement joins TRBV13 to TRBJ2-7; 9 bases are shared with TRBD2. The ends lost 5 bases at V and 3 bases at J; junction bases unmatched: 11. Germline loops: CDR1 PRHDT, CDR2 FYEKMQ (reference sequence). The CDR3 totals 16 residues. CDR3 bases: TGTGCCAGCAGCGTCGGACTAGCGCTTGAGGGCTACGAGCAGTACTTC. Its protein product is CASSVGLALEGYEQYF.

The genes are TRBV6-5 and TRBJ1-3; maybe TRBD1 (5 bases). The CDR3 sequence is 15 residues long. V was cut by 2 bases and J by 0 bases, with 8 bases left in between. Germline V lookup: CDR1 MNHEY, CDR2 SVGAGI. The CDR3 region has the DNA TGTGCCAGCAGTTACGGGACGTCCTCTGGAAACACCATATATTTT. Translating it yields CASSYGTSSGNTIYF.

The rearrangement links TRBV5-5 to TRBJ1-2; 9 bases are shared with TRBD1. Trimming cost V 3 bases and J 4 bases; bases outside gene matches: 7. Germline CDR1 and CDR2: SGHKS and YYEKEE (reference sequence). The CDR3 loop spans 15 amino acids. The CDR3 region is CASSSGTGLIYGYTF. CDR3 bases: TGTGCCAGCAGCTCCGGGACAGGGCTGATCTATGGCTACACCTTC.

This chain joins TRBV7-3 and TRBJ2-3; 11 bases are a match to TRBD2. Germline CDR1 reads SGHTA; CDR2 reads FQGTGA. The ends lost 5 bases at V and 5 bases at J; junction bases unmatched: 9. The CDR3 totals 16 residues. CDR3 sequence: CASSPLAGGTGDTQYF. CDR3 nucleotide sequence: TGTGCCAGCAGCCCCCTAGCGGGAGGTACTGGAGATACGCAGTATTTT.

The V call is TRBV6-1, the J call TRBJ2-1; 10 bases are shared with TRBD2. Germline V gives CDR1 MNHNS, CDR2 SASEGT. This CDR3 contains 15 residues. Trimming took 5 bases from V and 3 from J; bases not matched to a gene: 4. CDR3 sequence: CASSTSSGGYNEQFF. Here the CDR3 DNA reads TGTGCCAGCAGTACCTCTAGCGGGGGCTACAATGAGCAGTTCTTC.

This chain connects TRBV27 to TRBJ1-3; D unclear. Trimming cost V 2 bases and J 0 bases, with 5 bases left between them. Per germline, CDR1 MNHEY and CDR2 SMNVEV (reference sequence). The CDR3 consists of 14 residues. The CDR3 loop is CASSLRRSGNTIYF. As DNA, the CDR3 is TGTGCCAGCAGTTTAAGGCGCTCTGGAAACACCATATATTTT.